This T cell receptor beta chain was sequenced in a study of blood T cell repertoires in COVID-19. Here immunoSEQ multiplex PCR was the method, and the copy in TCRdb shows in-frame clones only, minus some. The sample has 300,000 to 400,000 clones, approximately 89% seen once. The germline V and J ends were trimmed by 3 bases and 8 bases, with 14 bases remaining between them. This CDR3 has 13 amino acids. The V gene's germline CDR1 is SGHRS and CDR2 YFSETQ. This rearrangement joins TRBV5-1 to TRBJ1-2, with D possibly being TRBD1 (6 bases). The sample taken for sequencing was peripheral blood. The receptor was derived from an older woman with COVID-19, enrolled during active disease. CDR3 in amino acids: CASSYFGGQGYTF. Written as DNA, the CDR3 is TGCGCCAGCAGCTATTTCGGGGGGCAAGGCTACACCTTC. Supplemented by reference TRBV5-1 and TRBJ1-2, the full variable domain reads KAGVTQTPRYLIKTRGQQVTLSCSPISGHRSVSWYQQTPGQGLQFLFEYFSETQRNKGNFPGRFSGRQFSNSRSEMNVSTLELGDSALYLCASSYFGGQGYTFGSGTRLTVV.